The 9 T cell receptor beta chains below come from one sample, sequenced in a study of cytomegalovirus exposure and HLA in healthy donors. PCR used 60 Vbeta primers and 13 Jbeta primers. Assay: immunoSEQ multiplex PCR; the TCRdb copy retains only in-frame clones and omits some. This table has 100,000 to 150,000 clones, about two thirds appearing once. What was sequenced was PBMCs. The source is a woman aged 60 to 75 in good health and CMV-seropositive.

The CDR3 region has the DNA TGTGCCAGCAGCCTGGAGGGGACGAACTATGGCTACACCTTC. Translated: CASSLEGTNYGYTF. The J gene is TRBJ1-2, the V gene TRBV7-3; tentatively, D is TRBD1 (5 bases). The CDR3 is made up of 14 amino acids. Per germline, CDR1 SGHTA and CDR2 FQGTGA. The V end was cut by 5 bases, the J end by 2 bases, with 12 bases between.

In this sample, this clone turned up a few times. The chain uses TRBV7-2 and TRBJ2-5, with a tentative D call TRBD2 (7 bases). Trimming pared 1 base from V and 4 bases from J, leaving 16 bases between. This CDR3 is 16 amino acids long. CDR1 and CDR2 from the germline V gene are SGHTA and FQGNSA. The CDR3 is CASSLGRGGGLETQYF. In DNA form, the CDR3 reads TGTGCCAGCAGCTTAGGCAGAGGGGGGGGGCTAGAGACCCAGTACTTC.

This clone came up a few times. The chain couples TRBV7-2 to TRBJ1-2; possible D gene TRBD1, 5 bases. Germline values: CDR1 SGHTA, CDR2 FQGNSA. V lost 7 bases to trimming and J lost 3 bases, with 12 bases between them. The CDR3 totals 13 residues. CDR3 sequence (DNA): TGTGCCAGCAAGGAAGGGGATTACTATGGCTACACCTTC. Translated: CASKEGDYYGYTF. The variable domain in full, completed from reference TRBV7-2 and TRBJ1-2, reads GAGVSQSPSNKVTEKGKDVELRCDPISGHTALYWYRQSLGQGLEFLIYFQGNSAPDKSGLPSDRFSAERTGGSVSTLTIQRTQQEDSAVYLCASKEGDYYGYTFGSGTRLTVV.

The rearrangement joins TRBV18 to TRBJ2-7, with 7 bases aligning to TRBD2. Germline V lookup: CDR1 KGHSH, CDR2 LQKENI. V gave up 1 base and J gave up 7 bases; unmatched junction bases: 7. The CDR3 contains 14 residues. The CDR3 here is CASSPREVGGEQYF. The CDR3 DNA reads TGTGCCAGCTCACCACGGGAGGTGGGAGGGGAGCAGTACTTC. The full variable domain, completed using reference TRBV18 and TRBJ2-7, is NAGVMQNPRHLVRRRGQEARLRCSPMKGHSHVYWYRQLPEEGLKFMVYLQKENIIDESGMPKERFSAEFPKEGPSILRIQQVVRGDSAAYFCASSPREVGGEQYFGPGTRLTVT.

V and J are TRBV4-2 and TRBJ1-6; 7 nucleotides agree with TRBD1. Trimming removed 0 bases from V and 6 bases from J; junction bases left unmatched: 11. The CDR3 contains 18 residues. Germline V gene data show CDR1 as LGHNA and CDR2 as YNFKEQ. CDR3 sequence: CASSQDPVTGNSNSPLHF. The CDR3 bases are TGTGCCAGCAGCCAAGATCCCGTGACAGGGAATAGTAATTCACCCCTCCACTTT.

The rearrangement uses TRBV5-1 and TRBJ2-2, with 7 nucleotides matching TRBD1. The germline CDR1 and CDR2 sequences are SGHRS and YFSETQ. V lost 5 bases to trimming and J lost 4 bases; unmatched junction nucleotides: 8. The CDR3 has 15 residues. CDR3 coding DNA: TGCGCCAGCAGGACCCAGGGGGTGCGCACCGGGGAGCTGTTTTTT. Translating gives CASRTQGVRTGELFF.

The rearrangement uses TRBV14 and TRBJ1-6; D is unresolved. The V gene's germline CDR1 is SGHDN and CDR2 FVKESK. Trimming stripped 2 bases from V and 7 bases from J, with 18 bases between. The CDR3 length is 17 residues. The chain's CDR3 is CASSQFQVYQLNSPLHF. In nucleotides, the CDR3 is TGTGCCAGCAGCCAATTCCAGGTTTACCAACTGAATTCACCCCTCCACTTT. Supplemented by reference TRBV14 and TRBJ1-6, the full variable domain reads EAGVTQFPSHSVIEKGQTVTLRCDPISGHDNLYWYRRVMGKEIKFLLHFVKESKQDESGMPNNRFLAERTGGTYSTLKVQPAELEDSGVYFCASSQFQVYQLNSPLHFGNGTRLTVT.

The chain couples TRBV5-4 to TRBJ2-7; the match to TRBD2 covers 8 bases. CDR1 and CDR2 (germline): SGHNT, YYREEE (reference sequence). J gave up 0 bases and V 6 bases, and 11 bases lay outside the gene matches. This CDR3 has 16 residues. CDR3 nucleotides: TGTGCCAGCACCCCCCGGGGGGGGACTAGCTCCTACGAGCAGTACTTC. Amino acid sequence: CASTPRGGTSSYEQYF.

The sample holds a few counts of this clone. The rearrangement uses TRBV7-2 and TRBJ2-7, with D perhaps TRBD1 (7 bases). Trimming shortened V by 5 bases and J by 2 bases, and 13 bases separated the two germline ends. Germline CDR1 SGHTA, CDR2 FQGNSA. The CDR3 is made up of 14 amino acids. The DNA of the CDR3 is TGTGCCAGCAGCCGCGGGACAGCTGCCTACGAGCAGTACTTC. Translating gives CASSRGTAAYEQYF.